The entry that follows covers one T cell receptor beta chain sequence. V lost 3 bases to trimming and J lost 7 bases, with 13 bases between them. The CDR3 is made up of 14 amino acids. Germline lookup yields CDR1 SGHRS and CDR2 YFSETQ. Grouping used clinical history reported by participants in a survey and questionnaire. This sample was taken from a study of blood T cell repertoires in COVID-19. Assay used: immunoSEQ multiplex PCR; TCRdb lists only in-frame clones, some missing. The sample lists approximately 150,000 clones; around 81% were seen once. The sequenced material came from PBMCs or T cells enriched from blood (not recorded which). This TCR came from a man between 40 and 49 years old who had recovered from COVID-19. V usage is TRBV5-1 and J usage is TRBJ1-4; D might be TRBD1 (6 bases). CDR3 region: CASSSRGYGEKLFF. Written as DNA, the CDR3 is TGCGCCAGCAGCTCGAGGGGGTACGGTGAAAAACTGTTTTTT.